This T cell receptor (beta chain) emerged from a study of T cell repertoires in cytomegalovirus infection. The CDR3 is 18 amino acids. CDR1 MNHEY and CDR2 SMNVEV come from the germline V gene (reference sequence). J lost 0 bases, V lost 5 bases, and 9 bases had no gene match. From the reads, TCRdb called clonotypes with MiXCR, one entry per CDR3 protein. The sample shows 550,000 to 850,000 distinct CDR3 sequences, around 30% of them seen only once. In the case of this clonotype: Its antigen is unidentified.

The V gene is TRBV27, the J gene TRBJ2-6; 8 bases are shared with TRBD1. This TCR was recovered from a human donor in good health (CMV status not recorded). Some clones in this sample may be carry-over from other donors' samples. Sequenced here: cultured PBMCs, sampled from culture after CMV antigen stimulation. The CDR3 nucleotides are TGTGCCAGCAGTCAACTGGGACAGGTTTTCTCTGGGGCCAACGTCCTGACTTTC. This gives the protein CASSQLGQVFSGANVLTF.